This T cell receptor beta chain emerged from a study of T cell responses to AZD1222 COVID-19 vaccine. Germline V gene sequence: CDR1 SGHKS, CDR2 YYEKEE (reference sequence). V was cut by 0 bases and J by 4 bases, with 5 bases left in between. The CDR3 totals 13 residues. Some clones are missing from TCRdb's copy, which holds only in-frame ones; the method was immunoSEQ multiplex PCR. The sample gives 150,000 to 200,000 clones, around nine tenths of which show up once; 20% to 30% is in the top ten. This material consisted of peripheral blood, taken 28 days after the second AZD1222 dose. The chain uses TRBV5-5 and TRBJ2-1; D call uncertain. The sequence was obtained from an adult who received the AZD1222 COVID-19 vaccine. In DNA form, the CDR3 reads TGTGCCAGCAGCTTGGCAGTATACAATGAGCAGTTCTTC. This sequence encodes CASSLAVYNEQFF.